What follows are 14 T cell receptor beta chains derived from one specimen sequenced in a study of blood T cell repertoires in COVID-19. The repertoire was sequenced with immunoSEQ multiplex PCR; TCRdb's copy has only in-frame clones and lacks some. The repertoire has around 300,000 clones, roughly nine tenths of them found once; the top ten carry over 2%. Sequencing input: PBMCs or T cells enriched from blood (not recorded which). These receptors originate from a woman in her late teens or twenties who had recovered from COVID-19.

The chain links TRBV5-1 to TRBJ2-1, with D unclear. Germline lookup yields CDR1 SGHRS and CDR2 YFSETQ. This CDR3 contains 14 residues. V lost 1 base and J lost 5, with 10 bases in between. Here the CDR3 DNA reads TGCGCCAGCAGCTTGAAATCCCCTGACAATGAGCAGTTCTTC. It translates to CASSLKSPDNEQFF.

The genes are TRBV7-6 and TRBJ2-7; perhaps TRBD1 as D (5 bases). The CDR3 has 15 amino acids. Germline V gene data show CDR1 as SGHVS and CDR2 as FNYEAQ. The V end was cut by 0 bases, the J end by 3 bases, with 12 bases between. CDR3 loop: CASSLAAGLGYEQYF. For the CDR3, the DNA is TGTGCCAGCAGCTTAGCGGCAGGGTTGGGCTACGAGCAGTACTTC.

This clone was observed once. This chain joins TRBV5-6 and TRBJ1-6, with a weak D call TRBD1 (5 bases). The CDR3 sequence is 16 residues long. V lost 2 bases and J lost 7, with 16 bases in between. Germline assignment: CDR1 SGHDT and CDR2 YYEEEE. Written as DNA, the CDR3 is TGTGCCAGCAGCTTCGTGGAGGGGCTGGTAAATTCACCCCTCCACTTT. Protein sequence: CASSFVEGLVNSPLHF.

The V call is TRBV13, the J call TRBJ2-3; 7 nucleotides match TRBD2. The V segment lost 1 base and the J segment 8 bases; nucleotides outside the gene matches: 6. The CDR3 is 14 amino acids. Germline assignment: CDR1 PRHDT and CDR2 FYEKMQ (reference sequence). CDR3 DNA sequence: TGTGCCAGCAGCTTAGTAGCGGGCCTGGGTACGCAGTATTTT. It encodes CASSLVAGLGTQYF.

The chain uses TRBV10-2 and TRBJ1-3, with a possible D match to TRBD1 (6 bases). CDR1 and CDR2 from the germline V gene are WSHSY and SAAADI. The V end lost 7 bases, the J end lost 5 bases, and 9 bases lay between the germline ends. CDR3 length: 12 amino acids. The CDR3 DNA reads TGCGCCAGCACAGGGACAAGAAACACCATATATTTT. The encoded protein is CASTGTRNTIYF.

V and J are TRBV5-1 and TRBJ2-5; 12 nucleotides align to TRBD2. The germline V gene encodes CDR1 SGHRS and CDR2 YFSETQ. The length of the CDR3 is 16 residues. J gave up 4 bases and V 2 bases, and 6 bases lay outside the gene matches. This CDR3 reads CASSLASSGGVETQYF. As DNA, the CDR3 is TGCGCCAGCAGCTTAGCGTCTAGCGGGGGGGTAGAGACCCAGTACTTC.

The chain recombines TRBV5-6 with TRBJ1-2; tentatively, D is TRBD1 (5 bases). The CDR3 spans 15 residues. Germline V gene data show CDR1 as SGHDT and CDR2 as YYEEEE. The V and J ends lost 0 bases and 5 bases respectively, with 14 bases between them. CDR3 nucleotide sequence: TGTGCCAGCAGCTTGGAACAGGACTACCTGTATGGCTACACCTTC. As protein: CASSLEQDYLYGYTF.

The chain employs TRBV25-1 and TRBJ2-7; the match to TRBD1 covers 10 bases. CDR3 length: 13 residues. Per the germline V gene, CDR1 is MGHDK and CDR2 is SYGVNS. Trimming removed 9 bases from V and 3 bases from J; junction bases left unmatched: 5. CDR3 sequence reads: CARTGQGNYEQYF. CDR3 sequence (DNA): TGTGCCAGAACGGGACAGGGGAACTACGAGCAGTACTTC.

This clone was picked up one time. The CDR3 nucleotides read TGTGCCAGCAGCTTAGGTAGCGGGGAGTCAGATACGCAGTATTTT. Its translation is CASSLGSGESDTQYF. V gene TRBV11-2 combines with J gene TRBJ2-3; 8 bases are a match to TRBD2. Germline CDR1 reads SGHAT; CDR2 reads FQNNGV. Trimming at V came to 1 base and at J to 4 bases, leaving 4 bases not matched to a gene. The CDR3 consists of 15 residues.

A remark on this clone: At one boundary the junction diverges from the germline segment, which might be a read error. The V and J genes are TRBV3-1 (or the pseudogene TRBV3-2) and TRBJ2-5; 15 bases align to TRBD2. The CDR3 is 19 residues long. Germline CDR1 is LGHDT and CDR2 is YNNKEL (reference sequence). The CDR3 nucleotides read TGTGCCAGCAGCCAACTAGGGACTAGCGGGGGGATGTGGCAAGAGACTCAGTACTTC. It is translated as CASSQLGTSGGMWQETQYF.

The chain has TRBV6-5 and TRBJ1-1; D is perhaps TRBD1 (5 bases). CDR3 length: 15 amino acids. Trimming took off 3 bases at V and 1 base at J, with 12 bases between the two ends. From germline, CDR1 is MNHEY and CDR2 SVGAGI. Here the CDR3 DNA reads TGTGCCAGCAGTTATTTAGGAGGGGCGAACACTGAAGCTTTCTTT. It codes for CASSYLGGANTEAFF.

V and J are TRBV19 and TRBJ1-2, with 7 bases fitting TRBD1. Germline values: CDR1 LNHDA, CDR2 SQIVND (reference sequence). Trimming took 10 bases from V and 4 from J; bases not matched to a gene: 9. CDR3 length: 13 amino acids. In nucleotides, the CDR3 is TGTGCCACCCAAAGAGGACAGGTCTATGGCTACACCTTC. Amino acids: CATQRGQVYGYTF.

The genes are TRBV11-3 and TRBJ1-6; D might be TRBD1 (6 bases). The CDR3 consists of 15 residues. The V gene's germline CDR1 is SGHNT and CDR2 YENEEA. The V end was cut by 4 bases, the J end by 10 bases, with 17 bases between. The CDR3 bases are TGTGCCAGCAGCTCCGGAACGACAGGTTCCTCACCCCTCCACTTT. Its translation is CASSSGTTGSSPLHF.

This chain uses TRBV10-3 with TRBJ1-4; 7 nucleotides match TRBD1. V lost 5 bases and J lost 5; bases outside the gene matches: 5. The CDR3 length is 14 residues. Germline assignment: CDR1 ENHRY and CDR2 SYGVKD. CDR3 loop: CAISRQGENEKLFF. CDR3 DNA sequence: TGTGCCATCAGTCGACAGGGTGAGAATGAAAAACTGTTTTTT.